This T cell receptor beta chain was observed in a study of post-analysis software for immune sequencing data. Whole-study findings and limits: Multiple sclerosis was associated with a significant reduction in normalized Chao1 diversity relative to controls. Controls showed lower frequencies than patients for roughly 5 TRBV segments, and TRBV5-6, TRBV5-1 and TRBV20-1 were among these.

The CDR3 has 16 amino acids. Germline assignment: CDR1 MDHEN and CDR2 SYDVKM. The V end was cut by 5 bases, the J end by 1 base, with 15 bases between. Built from TCR beta cDNA, the libraries had unique molecular identifiers in them. TCRdb re-called the PCR reads with MiXCR, one entry per CDR3 protein. This table holds roughly 430,000 distinct CDR3 sequences, over 30% found once. Turning to this clonotype: As yet, its antigen is unknown.

Sequenced input: blood. V gene TRBV28 combines with J gene TRBJ2-1; D might be TRBD1 (6 bases). The receptor was derived from a girl between 2 and 10 years old with multiple sclerosis. For the CDR3, the DNA is TGTGCCAGCAGTCCCACCAGGGGCGGATCCTACAATGAGCAGTTCTTC. Translation gives CASSPTRGGSYNEQFF.